Sequencing of this T cell receptor beta chain was carried out in a study of blood T cell repertoires in COVID-19 (dated by TCRdb to the early 2020s). Study-wide context: Samples from collaborators originated in the United States, Italy and Spain and spanned both the acute and convalescent phases of COVID-19. The prospective study material was composed of cDNA or gDNA derived from T cells, B-cell-depleted T cells, or PBMCs. Deeply sampled blood TCRbeta repertoires from subjects exposed to, actively infected with, or recovered from COVID-19 were included in the dataset. Samples came from the ongoing ImmuneRACE study (first 160 participants) plus 1,254 subjects from 6 global collaborators. Nearly every sample came with metadata listing a de-identified subject ID, COVID-19 status, age in years and sex. The repertoires were made available in a free public database intended to serve as a resource for research on the immune response to SARS-CoV-2. Where available, HLA class I and class II types were obtained from metadata supplied by the sample provider rather than from assay-based typing.

On the study overall, not on this receptor specifically: How much clinical and demographic metadata was included differed by source and by participant, and the metadata was provided uncurated.

As regards this clone: The antigen it recognizes is unknown. No base quality values were provided; no much bigger clone lies one nucleotide off.

The CDR3 runs 14 amino acids, cysteine and phenylalanine included. Just the 42-base CDR3 DNA is kept, in frame starting at base 1. Per the germline V gene, MRHNA is the CDR1 and SNTAGT is the CDR2. V was cut back by 4 bases and J by 2 bases, leaving a gap of 11 bases between them. In Seattle, one collaborating source enrolled patients while the infection was active and tracked those patients longitudinally over the course of disease. The collaborating institutions used their own protocols to collect whole blood in K2EDTA tubes. Collaborator samples were shipped for TCRbeta analysis as frozen whole blood, isolated PBMCs, or DNA extracted from either sample type. TCRbeta CDR3 regions were amplified from genomic DNA by means of the immunoSEQ Assay, a bias-controlled multiplex PCR. In the original analysis: Within the assay, amplification of reference gene primers was used to estimate how many nucleated cells each sample contained. To quantify the absolute abundance of each unique TCRbeta CDR3 rearrangement, sequence reads were collapsed and filtered. For each sample, productive Simpson clonality was calculated as the square root of Simpson's diversity index over productive rearrangements. This is the immuneACCESS table as TCRdb keeps it, with only in-frame sequences that have V and J called. A part of the clones is gone; compared with another copy, unresolved V genes explain less than half, and the rest is unexplained. For V, J and clone size, that table is used; D and trimming come from the DNA. The sample table contains roughly 200,000 clones; only one count was recorded for about 81% of them. The ten largest make up 12% of the sample.

Sequenced material: peripheral blood. The receptor was isolated from a woman of 80 years or more with COVID-19, enrolled during active disease. The chain links TRBV6-4 with TRBJ1-1; D gene: possibly TRBD1, on 6 matching bases. The CDR3 here reads CASSASQGNTEAFF. DNA sequence: TGTGCCAGCAGTGCGTCACAGGGAAACACTGAAGCTTTCTTT.